A single sample is the source of the 26 T cell receptor beta chains below, sequenced in a study of cytomegalovirus exposure and HLA in healthy donors. Primers: 60 Vbeta forward and 13 Jbeta reverse. Only in-frame clones appear in the TCRdb table, and some are missing; sequencing was by immunoSEQ multiplex PCR. The sample consists of fewer than 150,000 clones, over 60% of them appearing once. Sample: PBMCs. All receptors derive from a woman in her forties or fifties in good health and CMV-seronegative.

The chain combines TRBV28 with TRBJ2-7; 9 nucleotides match TRBD1. Germline loops: CDR1 MDHEN, CDR2 SYDVKM. The CDR3 is made up of 15 amino acids. V lost 8 bases to trimming and J lost 4 bases; unmatched junction nucleotides: 12. The CDR3 region is CASRTPLGQGYEQYF. The CDR3 nucleotides read TGTGCCAGCCGCACTCCCCTGGGACAGGGTTACGAGCAGTACTTC.

A remark on this clone: Within the sample, other DNA sequences also encode this same CDR3. The gene calls are TRBV4-2 and TRBJ1-5, with D unresolved. V shed 1 base and J shed 5 bases, with 6 bases lying between them. The length of the CDR3 is 13 residues. Germline V CDR1 and CDR2: LGHNA, YNFKEQ. CDR3 in amino acids: CASSQGRDQPQHF. The DNA for the CDR3 is TGTGCCAGCAGCCAAGGGAGGGATCAGCCCCAGCATTTT.

The chain recombines TRBV7-6 with TRBJ2-1, with TRBD2 matching 8 bases. The CDR3 has 17 amino acids. The V segment lost 1 base and the J segment 2 bases; nucleotides outside the gene matches: 7. Germline V lookup: CDR1 SGHVS, CDR2 FNYEAQ. The CDR3 spells CASSLVGLAGTYNEQFF. CDR3 nucleotide sequence: TGTGCCAGCAGCTTAGTCGGTCTAGCGGGTACCTACAATGAGCAGTTCTTC.

V gene TRBV5-1 combines with J gene TRBJ1-4; 9 positions agree with TRBD1. Trimming at V came to 5 bases and at J to 5 bases, leaving 4 bases not matched to a gene. CDR3 length: 14 amino acids. The germline V gene has CDR1 SGHRS and CDR2 YFSETQ. CDR3 sequence reads: CASSLGQGNEKLFF. The CDR3 nucleotides are TGCGCCAGCAGTCTCGGACAGGGGAATGAAAAACTGTTTTTT.

The chain recombines TRBV9 with TRBJ1-2; 9 nucleotides align to TRBD1. Germline CDR1 is SGDLS and CDR2 is YYNGEE. With 2 bases clipped from V and 1 base from J, the junction kept 3 bases outside the gene matches. The CDR3 covers 15 residues. The CDR3 here is CASSVRDRDNYGYTF. The CDR3 DNA reads as TGTGCCAGCAGCGTCCGGGACAGGGATAACTATGGCTACACCTTC.

The chain's CDR3 is CASSMLAGVTYEQYF. The CDR3 DNA sequence: TGTGCCAGTAGTATGCTGGCCGGGGTAACCTACGAGCAGTACTTC. The genes are TRBV19 and TRBJ2-7; a weak D match, TRBD2 (5 bases). The length of the CDR3 is 15 residues. Germline CDR1 reads LNHDA; CDR2 reads SQIVND (reference sequence). The ends were cut back, 3 bases at V and 2 bases at J, with 14 bases in the middle.

This clone showed up just a few times. The chain couples TRBV6-4 to TRBJ2-3; D perhaps matches TRBD2 (6 bases). V lost 8 bases to trimming and J lost 0 bases, with 12 bases between them. Germline lookup yields CDR1 MRHNA and CDR2 SNTAGT. The length of the CDR3 is 14 residues. CDR3 bases: TGTGCCAGCTCAGGGACTGGTAGCACAGATACGCAGTATTTT. As protein: CASSGTGSTDTQYF.

V and J are TRBV5-1 and TRBJ2-3; D remains unclear. The V end was cut by 1 base, the J end by 4 bases, with 7 bases between. This CDR3 is built from 13 residues. CDR1 is SGHRS and CDR2 is YFSETQ in the germline V gene. For the CDR3, the DNA is TGCGCCAGCAGCTTGTTCGAGGCAGATACGCAGTATTTT. This sequence encodes CASSLFEADTQYF.

The V call is TRBV7-9, the J call TRBJ2-5; a weak D match, TRBD2 (7 bases). The ends were cut back, 6 bases at V and 4 bases at J, with 18 bases in the middle. Germline-derived CDR1 and CDR2 are SEHNR and FQNEAQ (reference sequence). The CDR3 totals 15 residues. DNA of the CDR3: TGTGCCAGCAGTCTTCGCCGGGGGGCCAGAGAGACCCAGTACTTC. Translation gives CASSLRRGARETQYF.

The chain carries TRBV13 and TRBJ1-1, with 9 nucleotides matching TRBD1. This CDR3 region has 15 residues. Germline V gene sequence: CDR1 PRHDT, CDR2 FYEKMQ (reference sequence). V lost 6 bases, J lost 1 base, and 6 bases stayed unmatched. The CDR3 nucleotides are TGTGCCAGCAGGCGGACAGGGGCCCCGAACACTGAAGCTTTCTTT. It codes for CASRRTGAPNTEAFF.

The rearrangement joins TRBV7-9 to TRBJ2-6; weak D call: TRBD2 (6 bases). Germline loops: CDR1 SEHNR, CDR2 FQNEAQ (reference sequence). This CDR3 is 15 amino acids long. Trimming left V 5 bases short and J 0 bases short, with 8 bases between. Written as DNA, the CDR3 is TGTGCCAGCAGCGGGACTGTCTCTGGGGCCAACGTCCTGACTTTC. Translated, it gives CASSGTVSGANVLTF.

Only one count was recorded for this clone. The rearrangement links TRBV9 to TRBJ2-5, with 7 bases lining up with TRBD2. This CDR3 has 14 residues. Germline V gene data show CDR1 as SGDLS and CDR2 as YYNGEE. The ends lost 0 bases at V and 5 bases at J; junction bases unmatched: 4. CDR3 nucleotide sequence: TGTGCCAGCAGCGTAGATGGTAGCGGGGAGACCCAGTACTTC. This translates into CASSVDGSGETQYF.

This clone was detected once. The V and J genes are TRBV7-8 and TRBJ2-7; TRBD1 agrees at 10 bases. Germline values: CDR1 SGHVS, CDR2 FQNEAQ. Germline trimming cut 5 bases from V and 6 bases from J; bases unmatched to any gene: 10. This CDR3 has 15 residues. In nucleotides, the CDR3 is TGTGCCAGCAGCGATCGACAGGGGGCGGCTGTCGAGCAGTACTTC. Its translation is CASSDRQGAAVEQYF.

V is TRBV5-1 and J is TRBJ2-7, with a tentative D call TRBD1 (5 bases). Germline V lookup: CDR1 SGHRS, CDR2 YFSETQ. V was cut by 3 bases and J by 4 bases, with 14 bases left in between. The CDR3 length is 14 residues. CDR3 in DNA: TGCGCCAGCAGCTCCGGGCCACAGGTGTACGAGCAGTACTTC. This encodes CASSSGPQVYEQYF.

There are a few counts of this clone. The rearrangement links TRBV19 to TRBJ2-2; 7 positions agree with TRBD1. The junction had 11 bases not matched to a gene; V was cut back by 6 bases and J by 1 base. In germline, CDR1 is LNHDA, CDR2 SQIVND (reference sequence). This CDR3 is built from 17 residues. The CDR3 DNA follows: TGTGCCAGTAGAGTAAATCCGGGACAGCAGAACACCGGGGAGCTGTTTTTT. Protein product: CASRVNPGQQNTGELFF.

The chain is built from TRBV20-1 and TRBJ2-7; perhaps TRBD1 as D (6 bases). V lost 5 bases to trimming and J lost 4 bases, with 9 bases between them. The CDR3 is 11 residues long. Germline-derived CDR1 and CDR2 are DFQATT and SNEGSKA (reference sequence). The CDR3 region has the DNA TGCAGTGCTCTCAGGGGATACGAGCAGTACTTC. Its translation: CSALRGYEQYF.

CDR3 bases: TGCAGCGTTGTAGGAGGGGTTGAAGCTTTCTTT. As protein: CSVVGGVEAFF. The V gene is TRBV29-1, the J gene TRBJ1-1; the D gene is possibly TRBD1 (5 bases). Trimming took 4 bases from V and 7 from J, leaving 10 bases between them. Looked up from germline, CDR1 is SQVTM and CDR2 is ANQGSEA. The CDR3 has 11 amino acids.

This chain connects TRBV11-2 to TRBJ2-5, with 8 bases lining up with TRBD2. V trimming: 5 bases; J trimming: 5 bases; junction bases outside the gene matches: 10. The CDR3 spans 15 residues. Germline V CDR1 and CDR2: SGHAT, FQNNGV. Written as DNA, the CDR3 is TGTGCCAGCAGCCGAGCAGCGGGGGTTGCGGAGACCCAGTACTTC. Residues: CASSRAAGVAETQYF. The full variable domain, completed using reference TRBV11-2 and TRBJ2-5, is EAGVAQSPRYKIIEKRQSVAFWCNPISGHATLYWYQQILGQGPKLLIQFQNNGVVDDSQLPKDRFSAERLKGVDSTLKIQPAKLEDSAVYLCASSRAAGVAETQYFGPGTRLLVL.

This clone was seen a single time. V usage is TRBV19 and J usage is TRBJ1-6; D unresolved. V lost 6 bases, J lost 7 bases, and 13 bases lay in between. This CDR3 comprises 14 residues. The germline V gene has CDR1 LNHDA and CDR2 SQIVND (reference sequence). DNA for the CDR3: TGTGCCAGTAGCCCCGGGCCGGGGAATTCACCCCTCCACTTT. Protein: CASSPGPGNSPLHF.

This clone was seen only once. DNA for the CDR3: TGTGCCAGCAGCTGGACAGGGGGCGACCAGCCCCAGCATTTT. It is translated as CASSWTGGDQPQHF. The chain combines TRBV5-8 with TRBJ1-5; 11 nucleotides line up with TRBD1. Trimming at V came to 3 bases and at J to 7 bases, leaving 3 bases not matched to a gene. In germline, CDR1 is SGHTS, CDR2 YDEGEE. The CDR3 spans 14 residues.

This clone was observed a single time. The rearrangement joins TRBV15 to TRBJ1-1, with no clear D. Germline V gene sequence: CDR1 LNHNV, CDR2 YYDKDF (reference sequence). Trimming took off 0 bases at V and 6 bases at J, with 11 bases between the two ends. The CDR3 covers 14 residues. Here the CDR3 DNA reads TGTGCCACCAGCAGAGAACGGGGTAGTGCTGAAGCTTTCTTT. Translation: CATSRERGSAEAFF.

The chain couples TRBV27 to TRBJ1-5, with D perhaps matching TRBD1 (6 bases). V lost 5 bases, J lost 1 base, and 9 bases lay in between. CDR3 size: 14 residues. Germline V gene lookup returns CDR1 MNHEY and CDR2 SMNVEV (reference sequence). CDR3 sequence: CASSGQRSNQPQHF. The CDR3 nucleotides are TGTGCCAGCAGTGGACAGAGAAGCAATCAGCCCCAGCATTTT.

V gene TRBV4-2 combines with J gene TRBJ2-5, with 9 bases lining up with TRBD2. The V and J ends lost 1 base and 6 bases, in that order; junction bases with no gene match: 12. This CDR3 has 17 residues. Per germline, CDR1 LGHNA and CDR2 YNFKEQ. In DNA, the CDR3 is TGTGCCAGCAGCCAAGTATATAAAGCGGGGGGCCCCAAGACCCAGTACTTC. It codes for CASSQVYKAGGPKTQYF.

V gene TRBV29-1 combines with J gene TRBJ2-7; 8 bases map to TRBD1. The V segment lost 7 bases and the J segment 5 bases; nucleotides outside the gene matches: 4. The germline CDR1 and CDR2 sequences are SQVTM and ANQGSEA. The CDR3 consists of 11 residues. CDR3 amino acids: CSGGQVDEQYF. DNA of the CDR3: TGCAGCGGGGGACAGGTAGACGAGCAGTACTTC.

The V and J genes are TRBV5-1 and TRBJ2-1; 9 bases line up with TRBD1. Germline trimming cut 2 bases from V and 4 bases from J; bases unmatched to any gene: 4. Germline values: CDR1 SGHRS, CDR2 YFSETQ. The CDR3 contains 15 residues. The CDR3 loop is CASSLGTGTYNEQFF. In DNA form, the CDR3 reads TGCGCCAGCAGCTTAGGGACAGGGACATACAATGAGCAGTTCTTC.

A note on this clone: A read error may account for a junction end that differs from germline. This sequence joins TRBV4-2 and TRBJ2-7, with 9 positions matching TRBD2. Per germline, CDR1 LGHNA and CDR2 YNFKEQ. The CDR3 is made up of 17 amino acids. In DNA form, the CDR3 reads TGTGCCAGCAGCCAAGAAGGAACCAGCGGGGGGTCCTACGGGCAGTACTTC. Its translation is CASSQEGTSGGSYGQYF.